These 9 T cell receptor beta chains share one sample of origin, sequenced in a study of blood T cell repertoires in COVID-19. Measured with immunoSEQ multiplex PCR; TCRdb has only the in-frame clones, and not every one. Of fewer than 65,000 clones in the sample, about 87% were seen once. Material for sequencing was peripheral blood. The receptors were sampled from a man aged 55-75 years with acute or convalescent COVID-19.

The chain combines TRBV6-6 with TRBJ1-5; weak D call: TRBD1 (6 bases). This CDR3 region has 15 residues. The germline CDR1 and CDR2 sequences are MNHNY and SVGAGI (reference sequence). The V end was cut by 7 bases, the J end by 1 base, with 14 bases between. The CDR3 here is CASTIGQNSNQPQHF. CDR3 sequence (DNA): TGTGCCAGCACGATTGGACAGAACAGCAATCAGCCCCAGCATTTT.

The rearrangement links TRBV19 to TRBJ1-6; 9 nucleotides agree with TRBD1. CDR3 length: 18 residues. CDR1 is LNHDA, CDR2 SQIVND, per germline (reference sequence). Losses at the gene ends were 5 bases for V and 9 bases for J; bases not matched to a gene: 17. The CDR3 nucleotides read TGTGCCAGTAGTGGATCCGGGACAGGGATTTTTTCGGGTTCACCCCTCCACTTT. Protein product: CASSGSGTGIFSGSPLHF.

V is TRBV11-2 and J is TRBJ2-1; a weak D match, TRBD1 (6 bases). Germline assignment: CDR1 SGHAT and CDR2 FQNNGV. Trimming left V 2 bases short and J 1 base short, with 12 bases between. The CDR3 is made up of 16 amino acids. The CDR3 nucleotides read TGTGCCAGCAGCTTAAATGCAGGGGATTCCTACAATGAGCAGTTCTTC. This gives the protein CASSLNAGDSYNEQFF.

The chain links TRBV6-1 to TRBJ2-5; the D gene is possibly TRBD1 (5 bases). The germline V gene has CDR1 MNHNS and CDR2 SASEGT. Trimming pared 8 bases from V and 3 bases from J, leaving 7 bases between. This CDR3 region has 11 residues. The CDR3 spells CASGREETQYF. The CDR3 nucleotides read TGTGCCAGCGGCAGGGAAGAGACCCAGTACTTC.

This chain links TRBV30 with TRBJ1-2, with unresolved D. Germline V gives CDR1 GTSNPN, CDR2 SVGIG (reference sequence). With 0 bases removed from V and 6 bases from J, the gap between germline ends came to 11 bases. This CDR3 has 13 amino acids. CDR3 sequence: CAWSVAQFHGYTF. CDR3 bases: TGTGCCTGGAGTGTTGCTCAGTTCCATGGCTACACCTTC.

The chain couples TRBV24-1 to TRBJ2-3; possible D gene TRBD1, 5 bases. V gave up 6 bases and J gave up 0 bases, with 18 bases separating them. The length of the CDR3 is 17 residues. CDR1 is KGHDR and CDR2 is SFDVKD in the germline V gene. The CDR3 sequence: CATSLSLDRESTDTQYF. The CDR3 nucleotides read TGTGCCACCAGTCTCAGTTTAGACAGAGAAAGCACAGATACGCAGTATTTT.

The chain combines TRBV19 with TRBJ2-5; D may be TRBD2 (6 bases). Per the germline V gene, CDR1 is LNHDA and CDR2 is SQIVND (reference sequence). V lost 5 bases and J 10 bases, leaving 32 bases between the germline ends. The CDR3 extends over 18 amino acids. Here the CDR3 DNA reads TGTGCCAGTAGTGAGAGCCGGGACCTCTCCTTGGGGAGACTAGGCCAGTACTTC. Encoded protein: CASSESRDLSLGRLGQYF.

Here the CDR3 reads CASSQDQLASSYNEQFF. CDR3 DNA sequence: TGCGCCAGCAGCCAAGATCAACTAGCGAGCTCCTACAATGAGCAGTTCTTC. V usage is TRBV4-1 and J usage is TRBJ2-1; 7 positions agree with TRBD2. The V gene end was trimmed by 0 bases and the J gene end by 0 bases; junction bases not matched to a gene: 5. The CDR3 covers 17 residues. Germline V CDR1 and CDR2: MGHRA, YSYEKL.

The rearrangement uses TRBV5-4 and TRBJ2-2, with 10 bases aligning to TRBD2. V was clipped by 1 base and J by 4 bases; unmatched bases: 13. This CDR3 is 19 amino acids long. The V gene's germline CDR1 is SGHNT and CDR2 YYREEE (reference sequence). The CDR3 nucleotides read TGTGCCAGCAGCTTGAGTCTAGCGGGGGCCGCTTGGGGCACCGGGGAGCTGTTTTTT. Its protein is CASSLSLAGAAWGTGELFF. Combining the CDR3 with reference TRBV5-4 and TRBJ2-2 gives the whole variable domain ETGVTQSPTHLIKTRGQQVTLRCSSQSGHNTVSWYQQALGQGPQFIFQYYREEENGRGNFPPRFSGLQFPNYSSELNVNALELDDSALYLCASSLSLAGAAWGTGELFFGEGSRLTVL.